The entry that follows covers one T cell receptor beta chain sequence. No antigen is known for it. This sample was taken from a study of cytotoxic CD8 clonotypes in ibrutinib-treated CLL. TCRdb keeps only in-frame clones here, not all; method: immunoSEQ multiplex PCR. The sample carries 150,000 to 200,000 clones, around nine tenths recorded once. Study-wide results and limits: Public clonotypes, rarely seen, contracted or held steady on treatment.

Trimming stripped 0 bases from V and 9 bases from J, with 6 bases between. This CDR3 comprises 11 residues. Germline V gene data show CDR1 as SQVTM and CDR2 as ANQGSEA. The starting material was PBMCs, obtained at disease progression, from a patient treated with ibrutinib. The rearrangement joins TRBV29-1 to TRBJ2-1; D not resolved. This clonotype originated in a human donor with chronic lymphocytic leukemia. The CDR3 DNA reads as TGCAGCGTTGAAGATGTGGCTGAGCAGTTCTTC. The encoded protein is CSVEDVAEQFF.